This T cell receptor beta chain comes out of a study of post-analysis software for immune sequencing data. Study results and caveats: Elevated frequency relative to controls characterized roughly 5 TRBV segments in patients, TRBV5-6, TRBV5-1 and TRBV20-1 among them. Clustering by F measure revealed strong co-clustering among samples prepared together in one batch.

In its sample, this clonotype was seen a few times. Its antigen is not known. This could be a read error, since a much larger clone is one nucleotide away. The TCR beta cDNA libraries contained unique molecular identifiers. Input populations of about 0.9 to 10 million T cells gave rise to some 500,000 cDNA molecules. Using its own MiXCR run on the PCR reads, TCRdb lists one record per CDR3 protein. The sample contains around 200,000 distinct CDR3 sequences, around 29% of which appear only once. The CDR3 spans 17 residues. The V gene's germline CDR1 is SGHRS and CDR2 YFSETQ. Between the trimmed V and J ends, which lost 0 bases and 0 bases, there was a span of 16 bases.

The chain has TRBV5-1 and TRBJ2-7; D ambiguous. What was sequenced was blood. The sequence came from a girl aged 2-17 years with multiple sclerosis. The CDR3 spells CASSLGDPHASSYEQYF. The CDR3 DNA follows: TGCGCCAGCAGCTTGGGAGACCCCCACGCCAGCTCCTACGAGCAGTACTTC.